This entry lists 3 T cell receptor beta chains sequenced from one sample in a study of cytotoxic CD8 clonotypes in ibrutinib-treated CLL (dated by TCRdb to the early 2020s). Read against the paper, the sample's time point label means: 12 months on ibrutinib. Libraries were built with the immunoSEQ multiplex PCR assay. TCRdb stores this immuneACCESS table with in-frame sequences only. Part of the clones is absent; in the studies checked, under half of the shortfall reflects unresolved V genes, and no reason is known for the rest. The sample table holds about 200,000 clones, of which roughly 77% were seen once. Approximately 6% of the sample is in the top ten clones. This specimen consisted of PBMCs, obtained after 12 months of ibrutinib treatment. The receptor set was obtained from a human donor with chronic lymphocytic leukemia.

V and J are TRBV11-2 and TRBJ2-2, with D hard to call. CDR3 length: 15 residues. Germline V gene data show CDR1 as SGHAT and CDR2 as FQNNGV. Trimming stripped 1 base from V and 2 bases from J, with 8 bases between. The CDR3 protein is CASSLVPTNTGELFF. CDR3 nucleotide sequence: TGTGCCAGCAGCTTAGTCCCCACAAACACCGGGGAGCTGTTTTTT.

CDR3 region: CASSFSIGTIYF. CDR3 bases: TGTGCCAGCAGCTTTTCCATCGGCACCATATATTTT. The chain employs TRBV5-6 and TRBJ1-3, with unresolved D. Trimming took 2 bases from V and 9 from J, leaving 9 bases between them. The germline V gene has CDR1 SGHDT and CDR2 YYEEEE. This CDR3 contains 12 residues.

The chain joins TRBV18 to TRBJ2-4; D is undetermined. Trimming left V 3 bases short and J 1 base short, with 7 bases between. The CDR3 covers 14 residues. Per germline, CDR1 KGHSH and CDR2 LQKENI. The CDR3 here is CASSPGVAKNIQYF. The CDR3 bases are TGTGCCAGCTCACCTGGGGTGGCCAAAAACATTCAGTACTTC.